These 10 T cell receptor beta chains originate from one sample sequenced in a study of CD8+CD57+ T cells in acquired aplastic anemia. CDR3 and TCR beta VDJ profiling relied on genomic DNA as the template. TCRdb called the reads again in MiXCR, with one record for every CDR3 protein. The sample lists roughly 40,000 distinct CDR3 sequences; around 63% were seen once. The sample comprised sorted CD4+, CD8+, or CD8+CD57+ T cells (not recorded which) from PBMCs. Every receptor here comes from a human donor in good health, serving as a control.

This clonotype counts as medium-sized. This rearrangement joins TRBV19 to TRBJ2-3; a weak D match, TRBD1 (5 bases). The CDR3 is 14 residues long. The germline V and J ends were trimmed by 3 bases and 2 bases, with 9 bases remaining between them. Germline V CDR1 and CDR2: LNHDA, SQIVND (reference sequence). The CDR3 DNA sequence: TGTGCCAGTAGTATTACAGGCTACACAGATACGCAGTATTTT. Translating gives CASSITGYTDTQYF.

This clonotype was seen ten or more times. The rearrangement joins TRBV9 to TRBJ2-5; 7 bases line up with TRBD1. This CDR3 region has 17 residues. CDR1 SGDLS and CDR2 YYNGEE come from the germline V gene. V gave up 3 bases and J gave up 0 bases; unmatched junction bases: 11. The CDR3 protein is CASSAPRGQGNQETQYF. The CDR3 region has the DNA TGTGCCAGCAGCGCGCCGAGGGGGCAGGGAAACCAAGAGACCCAGTACTTC.

This rearrangement joins TRBV29-1 to TRBJ2-7, with 11 bases fitting TRBD1. Germline V gene lookup returns CDR1 SQVTM and CDR2 ANQGSEA. Trimming cost V 6 bases and J 2 bases; bases outside gene matches: 9. The CDR3 is 15 residues long. CDR3 bases: TGCAGCGTCCAGGCCGGGACAGGGGGGGCCTACGAGCAGTACTTC. It encodes CSVQAGTGGAYEQYF.

This chain uses TRBV20-1 with TRBJ1-3; 10 bases agree with TRBD1. Germline loops: CDR1 DFQATT, CDR2 SNEGSKA (reference sequence). The CDR3 is made up of 15 amino acids. The V segment lost 5 bases and the J segment 7 bases; nucleotides outside the gene matches: 11. The CDR3 sequence: CSAPSPGTGANTIYF. The CDR3 DNA is TGCAGTGCTCCAAGCCCCGGGACAGGGGCGAACACCATATATTTT.

The chain combines TRBV19 with TRBJ1-5; TRBD1 agrees at 7 bases. The V segment lost 6 bases and the J segment 3 bases; nucleotides outside the gene matches: 8. CDR1 and CDR2 (germline): LNHDA, SQIVND (reference sequence). The CDR3 contains 15 residues. The CDR3: CASRTGQSTNQPQHF. The DNA of the CDR3 is TGTGCCAGTAGAACGGGACAGTCAACCAATCAGCCCCAGCATTTT.

On this clonotype: Since no conserved phenylalanine or tryptophan closes the CDR3, a read error is the likely cause. This chain connects TRBV20-1 to TRBJ2-1, with D perhaps matching TRBD1 or TRBD2 (5 bases each). This CDR3 is built from 11 residues. The germline CDR1 and CDR2 sequences are DFQATT and SNEGSKA (reference sequence). Trimming pared 3 bases from V and 6 bases from J, leaving 6 bases between. DNA for the CDR3: TGCAGTGCTAGCGGGGCCAATGAGCAGTTCTCC. This gives the protein CSASGANEQFS.

This clonotype was recorded only once. This chain joins TRBV11-2 and TRBJ2-7, with TRBD2 matching over 9 bases. With V trimmed by 7 bases and J by 2 bases, 3 bases remained unmatched. The CDR3 length is 13 residues. CDR1 and CDR2 from the germline V gene are SGHAT and FQNNGV. CDR3 amino acids: CASKRGGAYEQYF. The CDR3 nucleotides are TGTGCCAGCAAGCGCGGGGGGGCCTACGAGCAGTACTTC. Drawing the rest from reference TRBV11-2 and TRBJ2-7, the complete variable domain is EAGVAQSPRYKIIEKRQSVAFWCNPISGHATLYWYQQILGQGPKLLIQFQNNGVVDDSQLPKDRFSAERLKGVDSTLKIQPAKLEDSAVYLCASKRGGAYEQYFGPGTRLTVT.

The chain combines TRBV19 with TRBJ2-1; a possible D gene is TRBD2 (6 bases). Looked up from germline, CDR1 is LNHDA and CDR2 is SQIVND (reference sequence). The CDR3 has 13 amino acids. V shed 5 bases and J shed 9 bases, with 14 bases lying between them. CDR3 region: CASSVAWGVEQFF. In nucleotides, the CDR3 is TGTGCCAGTAGTGTCGCCTGGGGGGTTGAGCAGTTCTTC.

This clonotype is classed as medium-sized. V usage is TRBV24-1 and J usage is TRBJ2-3; D is unclear. CDR1 KGHDR and CDR2 SFDVKD come from the germline V gene. Trimming removed 4 bases at V and 0 bases at J, with 4 bases between. The CDR3 runs 13 residues. CDR3 protein: CATSDTSTDTQYF. The CDR3 coding sequence is TGTGCCACCAGTGACACTAGCACAGATACGCAGTATTTT.

This clonotype is deemed medium-sized (0.01 to 0.1%). The chain links TRBV10-3 to TRBJ1-4; 9 bases fit TRBD1. The CDR3 is 17 amino acids. Trimming cost V 6 bases and J 2 bases; bases outside gene matches: 10. Germline V lookup: CDR1 ENHRY, CDR2 SYGVKD. This CDR3 reads CAISRDREPLTNEKLFF. DNA for the CDR3: TGTGCCATCAGCCGGGACAGGGAGCCCCTCACTAATGAAAAACTGTTTTTT.